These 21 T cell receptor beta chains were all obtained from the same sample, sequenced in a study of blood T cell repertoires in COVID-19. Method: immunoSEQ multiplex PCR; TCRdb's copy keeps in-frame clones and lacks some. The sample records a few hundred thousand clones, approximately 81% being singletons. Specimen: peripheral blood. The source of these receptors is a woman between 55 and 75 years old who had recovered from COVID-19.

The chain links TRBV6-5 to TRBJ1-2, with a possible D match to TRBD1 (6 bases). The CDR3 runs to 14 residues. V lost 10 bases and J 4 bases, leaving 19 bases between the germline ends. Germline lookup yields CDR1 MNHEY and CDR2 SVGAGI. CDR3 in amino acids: CATGGGGPSYGYTF. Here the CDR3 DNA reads TGTGCCACGGGGGGCGGGGGCCCCAGCTATGGCTACACCTTC.

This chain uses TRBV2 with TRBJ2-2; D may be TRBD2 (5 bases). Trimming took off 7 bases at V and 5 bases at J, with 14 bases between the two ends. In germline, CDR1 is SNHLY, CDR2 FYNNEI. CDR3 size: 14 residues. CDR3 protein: CASNSVPGTGELFF. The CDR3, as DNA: TGTGCCAGCAACTCGGTACCGGGGACCGGGGAGCTGTTTTTT.

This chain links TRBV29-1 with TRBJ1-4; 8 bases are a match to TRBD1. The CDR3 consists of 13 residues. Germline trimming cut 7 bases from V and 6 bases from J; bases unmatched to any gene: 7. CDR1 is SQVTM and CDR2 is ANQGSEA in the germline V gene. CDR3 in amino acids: CSAMDRADEKLFF. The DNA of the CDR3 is TGCAGCGCCATGGACAGGGCGGATGAAAAACTGTTTTTT.

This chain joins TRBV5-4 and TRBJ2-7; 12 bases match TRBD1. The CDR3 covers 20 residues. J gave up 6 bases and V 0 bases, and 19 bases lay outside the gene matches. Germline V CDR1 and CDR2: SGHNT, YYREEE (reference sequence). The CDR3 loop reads CASSLGAGTGGFPAFGEQYF. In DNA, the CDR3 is TGTGCCAGCAGCTTGGGGGCCGGGACAGGGGGCTTTCCCGCGTTCGGCGAGCAGTACTTC.

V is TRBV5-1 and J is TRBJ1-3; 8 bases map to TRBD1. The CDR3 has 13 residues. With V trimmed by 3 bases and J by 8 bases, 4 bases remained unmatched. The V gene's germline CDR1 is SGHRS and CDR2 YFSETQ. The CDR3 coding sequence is TGCGCCAGCAGCTCCGACAGGGGACACACCATATATTTT. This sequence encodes CASSSDRGHTIYF.

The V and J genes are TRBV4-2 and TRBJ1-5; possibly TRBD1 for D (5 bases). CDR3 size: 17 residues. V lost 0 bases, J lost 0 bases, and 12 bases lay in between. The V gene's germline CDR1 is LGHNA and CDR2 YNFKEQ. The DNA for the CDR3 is TGTGCCAGCAGCCAAGATGGGGCACAGTATAGCAATCAGCCCCAGCATTTT. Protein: CASSQDGAQYSNQPQHF.

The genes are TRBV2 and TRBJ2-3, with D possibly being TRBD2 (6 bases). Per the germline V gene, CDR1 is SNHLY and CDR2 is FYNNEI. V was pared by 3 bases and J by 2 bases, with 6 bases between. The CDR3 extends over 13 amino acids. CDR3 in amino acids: CASSEDYTDTQYF. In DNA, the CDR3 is TGTGCCAGCAGTGAGGACTACACAGATACGCAGTATTTT.

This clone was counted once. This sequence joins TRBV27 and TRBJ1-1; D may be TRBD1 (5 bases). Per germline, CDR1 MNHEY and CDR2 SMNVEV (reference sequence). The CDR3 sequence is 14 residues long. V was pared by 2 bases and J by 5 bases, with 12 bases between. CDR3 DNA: TGTGCCAGCAGTTTAGGGGGGTCTTTGACTGAAGCTTTCTTT. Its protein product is CASSLGGSLTEAFF.

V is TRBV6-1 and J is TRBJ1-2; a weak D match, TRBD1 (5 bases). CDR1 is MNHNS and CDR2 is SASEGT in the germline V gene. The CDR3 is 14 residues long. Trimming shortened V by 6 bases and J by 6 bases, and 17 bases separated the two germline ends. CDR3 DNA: TGTGCCAGCAGATCGCCGCAGGGAGGGGATGGCTACACCTTC. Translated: CASRSPQGGDGYTF.

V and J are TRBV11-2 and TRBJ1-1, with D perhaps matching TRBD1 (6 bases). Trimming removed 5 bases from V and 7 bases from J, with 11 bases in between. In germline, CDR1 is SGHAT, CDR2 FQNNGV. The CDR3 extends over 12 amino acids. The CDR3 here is CASSPGQLEAFF. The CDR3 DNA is TGTGCCAGCAGCCCTGGACAGCTTGAAGCTTTCTTT.

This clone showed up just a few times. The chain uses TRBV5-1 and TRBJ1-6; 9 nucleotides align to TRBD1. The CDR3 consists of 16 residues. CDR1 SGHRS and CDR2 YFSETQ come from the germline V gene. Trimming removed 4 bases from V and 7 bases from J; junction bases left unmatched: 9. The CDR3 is CASSRAQGAVNSPLHF. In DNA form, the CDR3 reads TGCGCCAGCAGCCGAGCACAGGGGGCGGTCAATTCACCCCTCCACTTT.

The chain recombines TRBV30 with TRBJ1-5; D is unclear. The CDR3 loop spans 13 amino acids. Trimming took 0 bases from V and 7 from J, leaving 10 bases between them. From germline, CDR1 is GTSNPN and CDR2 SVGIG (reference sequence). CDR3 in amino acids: CAWSVSSGQPQHF. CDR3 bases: TGTGCCTGGAGTGTATCGAGCGGCCAGCCCCAGCATTTT. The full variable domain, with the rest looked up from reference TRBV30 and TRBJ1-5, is SQTIHQWPATLVQPVGSPLSLECTVEGTSNPNLYWYRQAAGRGLQLLFYSVGIGQISSEVPQNLSASRPQDRQFILSSKKLLLSDSGFYLCAWSVSSGQPQHFGDGTRLSIL.

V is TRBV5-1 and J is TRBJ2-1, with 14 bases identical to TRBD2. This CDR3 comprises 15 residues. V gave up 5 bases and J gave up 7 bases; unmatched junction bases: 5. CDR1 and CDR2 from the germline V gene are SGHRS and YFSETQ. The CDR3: CASRGTSGGTNEQFF. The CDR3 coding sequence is TGCGCCAGCAGGGGGACTAGCGGGGGAACGAATGAGCAGTTCTTC.

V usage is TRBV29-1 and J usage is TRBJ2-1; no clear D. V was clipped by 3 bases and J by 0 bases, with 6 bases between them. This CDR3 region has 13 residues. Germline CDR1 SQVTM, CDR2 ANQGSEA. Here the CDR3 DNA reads TGCAGCGTTGAGTTGCGCTCCTACAATGAGCAGTTCTTC. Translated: CSVELRSYNEQFF.

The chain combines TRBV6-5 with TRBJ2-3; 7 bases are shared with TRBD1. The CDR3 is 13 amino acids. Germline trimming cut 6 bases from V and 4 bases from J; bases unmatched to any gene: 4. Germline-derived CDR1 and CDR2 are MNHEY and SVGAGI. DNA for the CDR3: TGTGCCAGCAGCCGGACAGGCTCAGATACGCAGTATTTT. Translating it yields CASSRTGSDTQYF.

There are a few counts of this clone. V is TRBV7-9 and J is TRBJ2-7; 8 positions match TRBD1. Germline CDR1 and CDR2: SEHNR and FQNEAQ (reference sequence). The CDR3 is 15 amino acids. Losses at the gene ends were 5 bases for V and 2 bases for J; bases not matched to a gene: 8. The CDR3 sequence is CASSATGTGAYEQYF. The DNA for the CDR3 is TGTGCCAGCAGCGCCACCGGGACAGGAGCCTACGAGCAGTACTTC.

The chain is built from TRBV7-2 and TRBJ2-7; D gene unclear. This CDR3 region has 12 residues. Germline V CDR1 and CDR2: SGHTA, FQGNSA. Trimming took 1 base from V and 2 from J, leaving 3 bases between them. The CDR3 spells CASSLVAYEQYF. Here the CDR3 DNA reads TGTGCCAGCAGCTTAGTCGCCTACGAGCAGTACTTC.

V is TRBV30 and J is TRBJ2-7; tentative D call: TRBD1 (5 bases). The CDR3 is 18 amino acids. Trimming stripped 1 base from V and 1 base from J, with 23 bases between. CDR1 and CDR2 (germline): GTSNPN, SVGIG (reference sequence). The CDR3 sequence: CAWSEGRKNKLRSYEQYF. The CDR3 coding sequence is TGTGCCTGGAGTGAGGGGCGGAAGAACAAACTTCGTTCCTACGAGCAGTACTTC. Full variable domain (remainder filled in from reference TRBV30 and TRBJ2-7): SQTIHQWPATLVQPVGSPLSLECTVEGTSNPNLYWYRQAAGRGLQLLFYSVGIGQISSEVPQNLSASRPQDRQFILSSKKLLLSDSGFYLCAWSEGRKNKLRSYEQYFGPGTRLTVT.

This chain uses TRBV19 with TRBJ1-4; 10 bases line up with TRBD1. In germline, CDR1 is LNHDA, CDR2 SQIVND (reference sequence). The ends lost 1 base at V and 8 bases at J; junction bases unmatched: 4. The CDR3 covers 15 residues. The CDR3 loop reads CASSIGQGAREKLFF. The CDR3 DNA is TGTGCCAGTAGTATAGGACAGGGGGCGCGGGAAAAACTGTTTTTT.

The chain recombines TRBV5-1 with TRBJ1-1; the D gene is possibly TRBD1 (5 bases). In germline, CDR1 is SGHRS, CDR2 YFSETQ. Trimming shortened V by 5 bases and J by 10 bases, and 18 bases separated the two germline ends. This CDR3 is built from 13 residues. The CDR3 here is CASRWGDSQGAFF. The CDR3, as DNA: TGCGCCAGCAGGTGGGGCGATTCCCAGGGAGCTTTCTTT.

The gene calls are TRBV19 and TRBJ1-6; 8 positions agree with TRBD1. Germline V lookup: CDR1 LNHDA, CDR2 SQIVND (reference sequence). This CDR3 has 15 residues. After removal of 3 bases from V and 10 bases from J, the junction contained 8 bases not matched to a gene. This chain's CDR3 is CASSIRTGLESPLHF. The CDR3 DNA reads TGTGCCAGTAGTATCCGGACAGGGCTCGAATCACCCCTCCACTTT.